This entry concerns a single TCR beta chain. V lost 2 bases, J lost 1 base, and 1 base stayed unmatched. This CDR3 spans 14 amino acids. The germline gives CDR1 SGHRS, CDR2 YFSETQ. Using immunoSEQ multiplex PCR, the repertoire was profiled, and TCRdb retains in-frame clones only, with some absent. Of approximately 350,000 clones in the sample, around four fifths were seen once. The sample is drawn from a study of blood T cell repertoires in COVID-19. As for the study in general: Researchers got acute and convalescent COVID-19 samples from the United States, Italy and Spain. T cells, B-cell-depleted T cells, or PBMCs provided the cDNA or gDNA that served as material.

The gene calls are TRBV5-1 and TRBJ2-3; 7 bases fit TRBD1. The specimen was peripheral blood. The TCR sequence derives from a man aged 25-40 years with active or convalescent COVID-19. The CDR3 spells CASSFDRGTDTQYF. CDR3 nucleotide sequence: TGCGCCAGCAGCTTCGACAGGGGCACAGATACGCAGTATTTT.